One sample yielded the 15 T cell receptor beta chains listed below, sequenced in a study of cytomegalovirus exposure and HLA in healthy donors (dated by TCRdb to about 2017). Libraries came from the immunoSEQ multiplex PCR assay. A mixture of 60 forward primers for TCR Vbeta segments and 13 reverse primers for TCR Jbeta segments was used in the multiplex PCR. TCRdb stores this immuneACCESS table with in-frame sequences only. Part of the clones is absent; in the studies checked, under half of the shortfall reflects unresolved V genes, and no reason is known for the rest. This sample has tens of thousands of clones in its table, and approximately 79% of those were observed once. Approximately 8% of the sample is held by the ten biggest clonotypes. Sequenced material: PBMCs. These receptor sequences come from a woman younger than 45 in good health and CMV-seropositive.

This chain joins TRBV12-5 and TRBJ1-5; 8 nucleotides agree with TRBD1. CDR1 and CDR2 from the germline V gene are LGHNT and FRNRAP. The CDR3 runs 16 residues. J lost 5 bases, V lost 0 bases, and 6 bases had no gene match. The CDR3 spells CASGLVMAGGYQPQHF. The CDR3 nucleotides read TGTGCTAGTGGTTTGGTAATGGCAGGGGGCTATCAGCCCCAGCATTTT.

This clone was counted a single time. The CDR3 DNA reads TGTGCCAGCAGTTTTACAGGGGATGGCTACACCTTC. It codes for CASSFTGDGYTF. The rearrangement joins TRBV2 to TRBJ1-2, with TRBD1 matching over 7 bases. This CDR3 comprises 12 residues. Trimming took 5 bases from V and 6 from J; bases not matched to a gene: 3. Germline assignment: CDR1 SNHLY and CDR2 FYNNEI.

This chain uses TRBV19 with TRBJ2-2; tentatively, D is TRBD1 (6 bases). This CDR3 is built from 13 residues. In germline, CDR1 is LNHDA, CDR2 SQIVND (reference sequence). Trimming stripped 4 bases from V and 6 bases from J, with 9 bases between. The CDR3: CASSKQGPGELFF. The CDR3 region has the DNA TGTGCCAGTAGTAAACAGGGCCCCGGGGAGCTGTTTTTT.

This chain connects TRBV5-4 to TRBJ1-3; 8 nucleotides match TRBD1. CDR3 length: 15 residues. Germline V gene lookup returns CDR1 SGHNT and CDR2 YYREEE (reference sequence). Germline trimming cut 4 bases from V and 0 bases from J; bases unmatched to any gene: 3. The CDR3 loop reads CASSDTGGSGNTIYF. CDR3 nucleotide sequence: TGTGCCAGCAGCGATACAGGGGGCTCTGGAAACACCATATATTTT.

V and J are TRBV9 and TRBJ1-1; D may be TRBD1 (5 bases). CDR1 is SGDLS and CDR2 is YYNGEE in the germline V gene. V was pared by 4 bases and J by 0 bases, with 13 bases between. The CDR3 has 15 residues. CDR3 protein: CASSSRQSLNTEAFF. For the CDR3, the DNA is TGTGCCAGCAGCTCACGACAGTCTTTGAACACTGAAGCTTTCTTT.

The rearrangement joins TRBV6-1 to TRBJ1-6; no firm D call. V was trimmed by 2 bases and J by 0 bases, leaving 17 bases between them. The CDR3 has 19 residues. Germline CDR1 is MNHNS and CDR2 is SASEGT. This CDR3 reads CASSERVSYLSSYNSPLHF. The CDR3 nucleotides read TGTGCCAGCAGTGAACGGGTGAGCTACCTAAGCTCCTATAATTCACCCCTCCACTTT.

CDR3 sequence (DNA): TGTGCCAGCAGGCCCCAAGGCGGCCCCCGACCGACCCAGTACTTC. Translating it yields CASRPQGGPRPTQYF. J is TRBJ2-5 and V is TRBV7-8, with D unclear. With 6 bases removed from V and 7 bases from J, the gap between germline ends came to 21 bases. The CDR3 has 15 residues. The V gene's germline CDR1 is SGHVS and CDR2 FQNEAQ. The whole variable domain, remainder taken from reference TRBV7-8 and TRBJ2-5, is GAGVSQSPRYKVAKRGQDVALRCDPISGHVSLFWYQQALGQGPEFLTYFQNEAQLDKSGLPSDRFFAERPEGSVSTLKIQRTQQEDSAVYLCASRPQGGPRPTQYFGPGTRLLVL.

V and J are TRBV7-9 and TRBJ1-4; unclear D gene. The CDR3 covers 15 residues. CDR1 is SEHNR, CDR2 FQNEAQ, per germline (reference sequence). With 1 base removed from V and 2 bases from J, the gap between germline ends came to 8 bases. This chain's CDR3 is CASSLELRTNEKLFF. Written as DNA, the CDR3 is TGTGCCAGCAGCTTAGAGCTGCGCACTAATGAAAAACTGTTTTTT. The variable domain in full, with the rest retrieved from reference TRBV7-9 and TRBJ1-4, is DTGVSQNPRHKITKRGQNVTFRCDPISEHNRLYWYRQTLGQGPEFLTYFQNEAQLEKSRLLSDRFSAERPKGSFSTLEIQRTEQGDSAMYLCASSLELRTNEKLFFGSGTQLSVL.

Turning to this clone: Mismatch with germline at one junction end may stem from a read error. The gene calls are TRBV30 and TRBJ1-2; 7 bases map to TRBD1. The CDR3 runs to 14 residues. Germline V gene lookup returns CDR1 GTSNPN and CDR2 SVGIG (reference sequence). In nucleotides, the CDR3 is TGTGCCTGGAGTGTACAGACAGGGACTTATGGCTACCCCTTC. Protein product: CAWSVQTGTYGYPF.

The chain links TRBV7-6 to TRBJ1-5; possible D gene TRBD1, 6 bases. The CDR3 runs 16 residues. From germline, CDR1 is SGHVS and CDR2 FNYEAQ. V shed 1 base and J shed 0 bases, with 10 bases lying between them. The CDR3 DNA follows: TGTGCCAGCAGCTTAGGGGCCAGGGGTAGCAATCAGCCCCAGCATTTT. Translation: CASSLGARGSNQPQHF.

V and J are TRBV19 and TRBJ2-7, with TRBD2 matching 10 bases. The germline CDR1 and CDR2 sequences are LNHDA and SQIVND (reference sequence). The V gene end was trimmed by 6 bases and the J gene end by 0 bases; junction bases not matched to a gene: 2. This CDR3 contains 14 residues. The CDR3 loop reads CASSRTSGSYEQYF. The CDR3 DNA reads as TGTGCCAGTAGCCGGACTAGCGGCTCCTACGAGCAGTACTTC.

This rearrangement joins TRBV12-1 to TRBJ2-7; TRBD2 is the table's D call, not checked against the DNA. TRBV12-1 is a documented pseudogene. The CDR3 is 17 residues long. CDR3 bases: TGTGCCAGCAGCCCGGGACTAGCGGGGGGGATAACCTACGAGCAGTACTTC. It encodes CASSPGLAGGITYEQYF.

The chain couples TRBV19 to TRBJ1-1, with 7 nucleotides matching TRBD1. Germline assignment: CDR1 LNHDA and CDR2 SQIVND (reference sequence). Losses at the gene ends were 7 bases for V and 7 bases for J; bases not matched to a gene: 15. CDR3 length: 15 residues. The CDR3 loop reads CASTPMSGQRCEAFF. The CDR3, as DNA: TGTGCCAGTACCCCCATGTCGGGACAGCGTTGTGAAGCTTTCTTT.

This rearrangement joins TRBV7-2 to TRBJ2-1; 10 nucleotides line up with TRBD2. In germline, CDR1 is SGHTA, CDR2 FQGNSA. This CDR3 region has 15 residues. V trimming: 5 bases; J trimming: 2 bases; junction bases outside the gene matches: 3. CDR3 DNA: TGTGCCAGCAGCGCGACTAGCGGGCCCTACAATGAGCAGTTCTTC. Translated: CASSATSGPYNEQFF.

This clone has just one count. The CDR3 here is CASSPPSSYGYTF. The CDR3 DNA follows: TGTGCCAGCTCACCACCTTCCTCTTATGGCTACACCTTC. The genes are TRBV18 and TRBJ1-2; D ambiguous. The CDR3 runs 13 residues. CDR1 and CDR2 from the germline V gene are KGHSH and LQKENI. V dropped 0 bases and J dropped 5 bases, with 7 bases sitting between them.